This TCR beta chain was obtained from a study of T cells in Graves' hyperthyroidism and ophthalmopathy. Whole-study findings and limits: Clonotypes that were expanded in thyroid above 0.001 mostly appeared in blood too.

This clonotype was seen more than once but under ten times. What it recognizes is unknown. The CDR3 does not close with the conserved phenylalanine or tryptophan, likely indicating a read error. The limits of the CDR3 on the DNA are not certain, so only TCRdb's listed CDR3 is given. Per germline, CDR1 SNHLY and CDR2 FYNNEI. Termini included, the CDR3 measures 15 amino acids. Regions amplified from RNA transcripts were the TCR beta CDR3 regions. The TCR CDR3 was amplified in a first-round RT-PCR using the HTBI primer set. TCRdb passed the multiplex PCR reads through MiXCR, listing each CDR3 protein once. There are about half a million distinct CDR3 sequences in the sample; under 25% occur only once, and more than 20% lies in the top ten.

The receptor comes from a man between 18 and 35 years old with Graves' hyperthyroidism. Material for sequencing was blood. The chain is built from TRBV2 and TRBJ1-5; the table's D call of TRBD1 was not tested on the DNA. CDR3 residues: CASRADRGNSQPQQL.